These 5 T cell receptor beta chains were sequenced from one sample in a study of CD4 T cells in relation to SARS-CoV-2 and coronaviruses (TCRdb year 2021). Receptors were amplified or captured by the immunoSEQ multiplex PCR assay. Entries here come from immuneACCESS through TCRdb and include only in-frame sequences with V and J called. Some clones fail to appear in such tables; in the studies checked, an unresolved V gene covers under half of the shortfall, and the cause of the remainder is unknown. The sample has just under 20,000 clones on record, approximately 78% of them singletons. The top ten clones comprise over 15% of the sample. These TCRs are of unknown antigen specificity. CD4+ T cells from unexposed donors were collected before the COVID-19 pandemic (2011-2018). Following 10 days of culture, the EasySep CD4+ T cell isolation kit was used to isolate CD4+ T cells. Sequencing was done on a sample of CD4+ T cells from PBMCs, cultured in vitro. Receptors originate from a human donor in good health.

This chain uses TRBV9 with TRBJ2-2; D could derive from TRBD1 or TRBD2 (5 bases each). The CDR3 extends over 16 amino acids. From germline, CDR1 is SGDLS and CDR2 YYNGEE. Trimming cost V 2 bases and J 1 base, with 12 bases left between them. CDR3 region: CASSVSGTVNTGELFF. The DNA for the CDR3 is TGTGCCAGCAGCGTTTCCGGGACGGTGAACACCGGGGAGCTGTTTTTT.

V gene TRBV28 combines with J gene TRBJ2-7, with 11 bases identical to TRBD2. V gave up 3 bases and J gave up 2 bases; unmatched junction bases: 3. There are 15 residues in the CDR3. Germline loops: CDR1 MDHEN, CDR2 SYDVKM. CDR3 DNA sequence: TGTGCCAGCAGTTTTCTGACTAGCGGGACCTACGAGCAGTACTTC. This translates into CASSFLTSGTYEQYF.

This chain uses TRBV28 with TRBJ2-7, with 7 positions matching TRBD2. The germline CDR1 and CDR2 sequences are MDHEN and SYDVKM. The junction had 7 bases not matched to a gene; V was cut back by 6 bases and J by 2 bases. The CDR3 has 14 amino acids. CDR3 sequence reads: CASSQPGLAYEQYF. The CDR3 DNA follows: TGTGCCAGCAGCCAACCCGGACTAGCCTACGAGCAGTACTTC.

The CDR3 protein is CSVRRLQETQYF. CDR3 DNA sequence: TGCAGCGTCCGACGCCTTCAAGAGACCCAGTACTTC. The chain links TRBV29-1 to TRBJ2-5, with D uncertain. Per the germline V gene, CDR1 is SQVTM and CDR2 is ANQGSEA. The V gene lost 6 bases and the J gene lost 2 bases, with 10 bases spanning the gap. The CDR3 is 12 residues long.

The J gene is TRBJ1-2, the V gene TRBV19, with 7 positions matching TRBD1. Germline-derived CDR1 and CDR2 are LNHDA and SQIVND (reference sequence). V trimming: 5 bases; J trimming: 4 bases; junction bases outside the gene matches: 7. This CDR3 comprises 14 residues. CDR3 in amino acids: CASSRQGEIYGYTF. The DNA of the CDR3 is TGTGCCAGTAGTCGCCAGGGGGAGATCTATGGCTACACCTTC.